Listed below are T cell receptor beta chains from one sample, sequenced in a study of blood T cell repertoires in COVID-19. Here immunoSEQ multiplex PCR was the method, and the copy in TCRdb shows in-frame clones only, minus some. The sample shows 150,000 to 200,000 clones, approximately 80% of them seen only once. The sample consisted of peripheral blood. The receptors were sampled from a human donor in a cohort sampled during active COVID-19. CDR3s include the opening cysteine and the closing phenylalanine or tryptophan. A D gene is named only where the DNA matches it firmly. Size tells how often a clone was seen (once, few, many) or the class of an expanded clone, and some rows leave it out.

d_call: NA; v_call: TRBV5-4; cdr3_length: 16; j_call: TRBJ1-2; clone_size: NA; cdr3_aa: CASSPLGRAYNYGYTF; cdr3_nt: TGTGCCAGCAGCCCTTTGGGCAGGGCTTATAACTATGGCTACACCTTC
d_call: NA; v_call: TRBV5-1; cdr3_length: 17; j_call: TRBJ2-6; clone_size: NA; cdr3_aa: CASSGNRASSGANVLTF; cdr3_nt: TGCGCCAGCAGCGGGAACAGGGCCAGCTCTGGGGCCAACGTCCTGACTTTC
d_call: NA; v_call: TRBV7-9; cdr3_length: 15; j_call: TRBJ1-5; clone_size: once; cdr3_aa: CASSLNGVRNQPQHF; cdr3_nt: TGTGCCAGCAGCCTGAACGGGGTCAGAAATCAGCCCCAGCATTTT
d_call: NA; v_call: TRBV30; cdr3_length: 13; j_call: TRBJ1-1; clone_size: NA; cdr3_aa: CAWSSGVNTEAFF; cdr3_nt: TGTGCCTGGAGTTCAGGGGTGAACACTGAAGCTTTCTTT
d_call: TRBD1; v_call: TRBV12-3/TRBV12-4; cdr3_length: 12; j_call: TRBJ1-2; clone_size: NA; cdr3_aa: CASSLGGAGYTF; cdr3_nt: TGTGCCAGCAGCCTAGGGGGCGCTGGCTACACCTTC
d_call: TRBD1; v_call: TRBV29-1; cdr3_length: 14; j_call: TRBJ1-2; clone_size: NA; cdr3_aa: CSVASDRDSYGYTF; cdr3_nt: TGCAGCGTTGCCTCTGACCGGGACAGCTATGGCTACACCTTC
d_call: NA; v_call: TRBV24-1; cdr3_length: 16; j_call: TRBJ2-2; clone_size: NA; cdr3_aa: CATSGKGVPNTGELFF; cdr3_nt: TGTGCCACCAGTGGTAAGGGGGTCCCGAACACCGGGGAGCTGTTTTTT
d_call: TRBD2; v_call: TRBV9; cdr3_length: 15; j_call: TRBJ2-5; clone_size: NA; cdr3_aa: CASSARLAGWETQYF; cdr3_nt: TGTGCCAGCAGCGCCCGACTAGCGGGATGGGAGACCCAGTACTTC
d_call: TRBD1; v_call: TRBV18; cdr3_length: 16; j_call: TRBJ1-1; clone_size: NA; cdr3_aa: CASSPRTGGMNTEAFF; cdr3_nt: TGTGCCAGCTCACCGAGGACAGGGGGCATGAACACTGAAGCTTTCTTT
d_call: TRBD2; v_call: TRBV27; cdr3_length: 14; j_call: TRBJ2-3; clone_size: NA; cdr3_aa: CATREEGVTDTQYF; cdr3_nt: TGTGCCACACGGGAGGAGGGAGTCACAGATACGCAGTATTTT
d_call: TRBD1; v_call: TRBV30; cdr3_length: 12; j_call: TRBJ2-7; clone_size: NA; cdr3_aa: CAGTGLTYEQYF; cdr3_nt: TGTGCCGGGACAGGGTTAACCTACGAGCAGTACTTC
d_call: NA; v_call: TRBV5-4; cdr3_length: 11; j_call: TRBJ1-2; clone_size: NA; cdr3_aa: CASSHRDGYTF; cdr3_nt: TGTGCCAGCAGTCACAGGGATGGCTACACCTTC
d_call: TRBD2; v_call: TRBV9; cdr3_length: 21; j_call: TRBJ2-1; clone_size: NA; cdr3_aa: CASSTYRPGLAGWSSYNEQFF; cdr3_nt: TGTGCCAGCAGCACCTATCGACCGGGACTAGCGGGTTGGAGCTCCTACAATGAGCAGTTCTTC
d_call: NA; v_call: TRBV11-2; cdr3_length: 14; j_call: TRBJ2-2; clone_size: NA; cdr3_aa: CASSPAGAPGELFF; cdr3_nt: TGTGCCAGCAGCCCCGCGGGGGCCCCCGGGGAGCTGTTTTTT
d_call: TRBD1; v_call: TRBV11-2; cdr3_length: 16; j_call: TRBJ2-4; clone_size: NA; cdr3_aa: CASSPETGEDGDIQYF; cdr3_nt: TGTGCCAGCAGCCCAGAGACAGGGGAGGACGGAGACATTCAGTACTTC
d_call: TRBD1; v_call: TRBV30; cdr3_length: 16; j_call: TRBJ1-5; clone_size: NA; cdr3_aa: CAWSRSRDRGHQPQHF; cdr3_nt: TGTGCCTGGAGTAGGAGCCGGGACAGGGGGCATCAGCCCCAGCATTTT